This TCR beta chain was retrieved from a study of blood T cell repertoires in COVID-19. As for the study in general: Researchers got acute and convalescent COVID-19 samples from the United States, Italy and Spain.

J was trimmed by 9 bases and V by 5 bases; bases with no gene match: 11. CDR3 size: 15 residues. The germline V gene encodes CDR1 LNHNV and CDR2 YYDKDF (reference sequence). Per the original methods: Scientists estimated how many nucleated cells there were by amplifying reference gene primers. Sequenced by immunoSEQ multiplex PCR; TCRdb stores in-frame clones only, minus some. That table is the source of V, J and clone size, and D and trimming were worked out from the DNA. The repertoire consists of about 240,000 clones, with over 80% occurring once and the leading ten covering about 2%. This receptor was obtained from a man aged 25-40 years who had recovered from COVID-19. The material sequenced was peripheral blood. The chain links TRBV15 to TRBJ2-1, with 9 bases fitting TRBD2. Here the CDR3 reads CATSSRGGDWGEQFF. In DNA form, the CDR3 reads TGTGCCACCAGCTCGCGGGGGGGCGATTGGGGTGAGCAGTTCTTC.